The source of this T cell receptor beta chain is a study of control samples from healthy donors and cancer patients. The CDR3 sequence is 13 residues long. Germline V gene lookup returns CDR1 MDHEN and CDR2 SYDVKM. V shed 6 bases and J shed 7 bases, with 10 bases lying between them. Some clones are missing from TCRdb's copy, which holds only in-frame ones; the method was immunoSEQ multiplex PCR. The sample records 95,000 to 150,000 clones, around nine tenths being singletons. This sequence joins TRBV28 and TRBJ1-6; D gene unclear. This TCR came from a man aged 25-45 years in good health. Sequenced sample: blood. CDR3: CASRRAVNSPLHF. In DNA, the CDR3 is TGTGCCAGCAGACGGGCGGTCAATTCACCCCTCCACTTT.